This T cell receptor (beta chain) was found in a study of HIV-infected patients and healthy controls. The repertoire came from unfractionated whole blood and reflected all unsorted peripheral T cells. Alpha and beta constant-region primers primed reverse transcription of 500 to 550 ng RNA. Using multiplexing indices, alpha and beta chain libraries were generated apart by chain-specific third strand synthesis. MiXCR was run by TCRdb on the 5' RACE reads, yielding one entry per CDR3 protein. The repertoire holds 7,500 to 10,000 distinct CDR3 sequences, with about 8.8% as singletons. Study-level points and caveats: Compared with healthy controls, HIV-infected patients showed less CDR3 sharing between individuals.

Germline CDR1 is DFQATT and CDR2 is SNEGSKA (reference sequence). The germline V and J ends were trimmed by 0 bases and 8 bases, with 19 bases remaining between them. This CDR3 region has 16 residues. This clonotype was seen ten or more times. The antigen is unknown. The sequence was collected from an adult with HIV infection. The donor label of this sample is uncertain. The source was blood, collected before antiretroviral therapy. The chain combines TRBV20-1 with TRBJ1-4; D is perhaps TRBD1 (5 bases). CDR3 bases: TGCAGTGCTAGAGACATCTCCGGGACCGGGAGGGAAAAACTGTTTTTT. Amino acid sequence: CSARDISGTGREKLFF.